What follows are 4 T cell receptor beta chains derived from one specimen sequenced in a study of CD8+CD57+ T cells in acquired aplastic anemia. TCR beta VDJ and CDR3 profiles were obtained from a genomic DNA template. A single record per CDR3 protein comes from TCRdb applying MiXCR to the reads. Of some 140,000 distinct CDR3 sequences in the sample, 52% were seen once. Patients chosen for sequencing had shown CD8+CD57+ cell expansion by flow cytometry. The sequencing input was sorted CD4+, CD8+, or CD8+CD57+ T cells (not recorded which) from PBMCs. These receptors originate from a human donor with aplastic anemia.

The V gene is TRBV20-1, the J gene TRBJ2-3; 8 bases fit TRBD2. CDR3 length: 15 amino acids. Germline values: CDR1 DFQATT, CDR2 SNEGSKA (reference sequence). Trimming removed 1 base from V and 4 bases from J; junction bases left unmatched: 7. CDR3 coding DNA: TGCAGTGCTAGAGCCAATAGCGGGGAGTCAGATACGCAGTATTTT. Translation: CSARANSGESDTQYF.

The chain employs TRBV19 and TRBJ1-2; 7 nucleotides align to TRBD1. The length of the CDR3 is 14 residues. V dropped 8 bases and J dropped 4; count of bases not matched to a gene: 10. Germline CDR1 reads LNHDA; CDR2 reads SQIVND (reference sequence). CDR3 protein: CASSRGTAFYGYTF. CDR3 sequence (DNA): TGTGCCAGTTCCCGCGGGACAGCCTTCTATGGCTACACCTTC.

V and J are TRBV6-1 and TRBJ1-6, with D uncertain. Germline V gene data show CDR1 as MNHNS and CDR2 as SASEGT. V was pared by 2 bases and J by 5 bases, with 10 bases between. The CDR3 has 15 amino acids. This CDR3 reads CASSESGMDNSPLHF. The CDR3 nucleotides read TGTGCCAGCAGTGAATCGGGGATGGATAATTCACCCCTCCACTTT.

V gene TRBV10-1 combines with J gene TRBJ2-3; D unresolved. Trimming removed 8 bases at V and 2 bases at J, with 5 bases between. The CDR3 length is 11 residues. Germline CDR1 reads WNHNN; CDR2 reads SYGVQD (reference sequence). CDR3 protein: CASGPTDTQYF. DNA of the CDR3: TGCGCCAGCGGACCCACAGATACGCAGTATTTT.